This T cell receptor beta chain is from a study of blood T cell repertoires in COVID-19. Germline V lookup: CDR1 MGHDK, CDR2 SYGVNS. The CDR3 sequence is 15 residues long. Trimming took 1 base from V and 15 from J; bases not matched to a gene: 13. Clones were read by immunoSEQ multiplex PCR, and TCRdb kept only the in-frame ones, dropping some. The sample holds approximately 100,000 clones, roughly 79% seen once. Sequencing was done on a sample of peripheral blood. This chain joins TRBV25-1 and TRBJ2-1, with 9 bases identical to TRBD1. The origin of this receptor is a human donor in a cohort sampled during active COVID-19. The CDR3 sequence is CASSESRTGALNAFF. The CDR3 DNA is TGTGCCAGCAGTGAATCAAGGACAGGGGCTCTGAACGCGTTCTTC.